This paragraph reports one T cell receptor (beta chain). Libraries were prepared by immunoSEQ multiplex PCR; TCRdb keeps only in-frame clonotypes and omits some of them. This sample's clone table lists some 150,000 clones. The data belong to a study of T cell responses to AZD1222 COVID-19 vaccine. There are 16 residues in the CDR3. Trimming took 1 base from V and 4 from J, leaving 16 bases between them. Germline assignment: CDR1 SGHAT and CDR2 FQNNGV. The chain couples TRBV11-2 to TRBJ2-5, with D tentatively TRBD1 (5 bases). Sequenced material: peripheral blood. The source is an adult in good health. CDR3 bases: TGTGCCAGCAGCTTAGGAAGGGGCAGAGTAAGAGAGACCCAGTACTTC. This translates into CASSLGRGRVRETQYF.